Listed below are T cell receptor beta chains from one sample, sequenced in a study of cytomegalovirus exposure and HLA in healthy donors. Measured with immunoSEQ multiplex PCR; TCRdb has only the in-frame clones, and not every one. The data hold around 120,000 clones, with 85% to 90% observed a single time. Sequencing was done on a sample of PBMCs. The receptor set was obtained from a woman aged 18-35 years in good health and CMV-seropositive. Each CDR3 is given with its conserved first and last residue. The D gene is left open where the match is weak. Clone size is stated in some rows and not others, as once, few, many or a class when expanded.

d_gene	v_gene	abundance	j_gene	CDR3nt	CDR3aa
TRBD2	TRBV29-1	.	TRBJ2-3	TGCAGCGTTGATGGAGGGGAGCCTAGCGGGAGGGCCCCCGATACGCAGTATTTT	CSVDGGEPSGRAPDTQYF
.	TRBV13	.	TRBJ2-2	TGTGCCAGCAGCGGCCTCCTCCCGGGTCGAACCGGGGAGCTGTTTTTT	CASSGLLPGRTGELFF
.	TRBV30	.	TRBJ1-1	TGTGCCTGGAGTGCGGGGGTGAACACTGAAGCTTTCTTT	CAWSAGVNTEAFF
.	TRBV5-4	few	TRBJ2-5	TGTGCCAGCAGCTTGCCCGGGAAGGAGACCCAGTACTTC	CASSLPGKETQYF
.	TRBV19	.	TRBJ2-6	TGTGCCAGTATCGGAGGACTTACTGGGGCCAACGTCCTGACTTTC	CASIGGLTGANVLTF
.	TRBV11-2	once	TRBJ2-3	TGTGCCAGCAGTCTGACTAGTGGGGGATCAGATACGCAGTATTTT	CASSLTSGGSDTQYF
TRBD1	TRBV29-1	.	TRBJ1-2	TGCAGCGTTGAAGGACAGGGGAACTATGGCTACACCTTC	CSVEGQGNYGYTF
.	TRBV2	.	TRBJ1-4	TGTGCCAGCAGGGGGGATTGGACAGAAGTAGGTGAAAAACTGTTTTTT	CASRGDWTEVGEKLFF
.	TRBV11-3	.	TRBJ1-1	TGTGCCAGCAGCCCCAACTCCCTCGCTAATACTGAAGCTTTCTTT	CASSPNSLANTEAFF
.	TRBV7-8	.	TRBJ2-7	TGTGCCAGCAGCTCGAGGTGGCCCGGAGCCGAGCAGTACTTC	CASSSRWPGAEQYF
TRBD1	TRBV18	.	TRBJ1-5	TGTGCCAGCTCACCACAACAGGGGGAGCAGCCCCAGCATTTT	CASSPQQGEQPQHF
.	TRBV30	.	TRBJ1-2	TGTGCCTGGAGTTTAGGGGTTGGCTACACCTTC	CAWSLGVGYTF
.	TRBV11-3	.	TRBJ2-1	TGTGCCAGCAGCTTAGGGTACGTCGGGAATGAGCAGTTCTTC	CASSLGYVGNEQFF
TRBD1	TRBV10-3	few	TRBJ1-2	TGTGCCATCAGTGCATCGACAGGGGGCAACTATGGCTACACCTTC	CAISASTGGNYGYTF
.	TRBV29-1	.	TRBJ1-5	TGCAGCACCAGGACAGGCAATCAGCCCCAGCATTTT	CSTRTGNQPQHF
.	TRBV7-9	.	TRBJ1-2	TGTGCCAGCAGCTTTAATAAGGGAGCGGGACGCCACAACGGCGGCTACACCTTC	CASSFNKGAGRHNGGYTF
.	TRBV11-2	.	TRBJ2-2	TGTGCCAGCAGCTTAGTTCGCACCGGGGAGCTGTTTTTT	CASSLVRTGELFF
.	TRBV5-4	.	TRBJ2-7	TGTGCCAGCAGCCTGGGGGCTAGCGGTTACGAGCAGTACTTC	CASSLGASGYEQYF
TRBD1	TRBV18	.	TRBJ1-5	TGTGCCAGCTCACCGACAGGGGGCTTAGGACAGCCCCAGCATTTT	CASSPTGGLGQPQHF
.	TRBV19	.	TRBJ1-2	TGTGCCACGAAACTAACAGGGAACTATGGCTACACCTTC	CATKLTGNYGYTF
TRBD1	TRBV2	.	TRBJ1-4	TGTGCCAGCGGAAGACCACAGGGGGCGTTTGCTAATGAAAAACTGTTTTTT	CASGRPQGAFANEKLFF
.	TRBV5-6	.	TRBJ1-4	TGTGCCAGCAGCAAATATCCCGGAACAGGGAGTAGTGAAAAACTGTTTTTT	CASSKYPGTGSSEKLFF
.	TRBV18	.	TRBJ2-2	TGTGCCAGCTCACCCTACACGGGACAGAACACCGGGGAGCTGTTTTTT	CASSPYTGQNTGELFF
.	TRBV10-3	.	TRBJ2-5	TGTGCCATCAGTGAGTCCCAGGGGTTAGAGACCCAGTACTTC	CAISESQGLETQYF
TRBD2	TRBV13	.	TRBJ2-3	TGTGCCACCCGGGGGGGAAGCACAGATACGCAGTATTTT	CATRGGSTDTQYF
TRBD1	TRBV9	.	TRBJ1-3	TGTGCCAGCAGCGTTAATCAGGGGGCAAACACCATATATTTT	CASSVNQGANTIYF
TRBD2	TRBV7-9	.	TRBJ2-1	TGTGCCAGCTCCGGGACTAGCGGGGGCAGCTCCTACAATGAGCAGTTCTTC	CASSGTSGGSSYNEQFF
.	TRBV5-1	.	TRBJ2-7	TGCGCCAGCAGCTTGGGACAGGCCCGGAACGAGCAGTACTTC	CASSLGQARNEQYF
TRBD1	TRBV19	.	TRBJ1-1	TGTGCCAGTAGTTCCGGGACAGGGGGAAACACTGAAGCTTTCTTT	CASSSGTGGNTEAFF
.	TRBV7-8	.	TRBJ1-3	TGTGCCAGCAGCTTGTGGGCTTCTGGAAACACCATATATTTT	CASSLWASGNTIYF
TRBD2	TRBV27	.	TRBJ2-5	TGTGCCAGCAGTTTCCTAGCGGGAGCCCCAGAGACCCAGTACTTC	CASSFLAGAPETQYF
.	TRBV7-2	once	TRBJ2-2	TGTGCCAGCAGCTACACAGTGAACACCGGGGAGCTGTTTTTT	CASSYTVNTGELFF
TRBD1	TRBV6-6	once	TRBJ2-7	TGTGCCAGCAGTTCAACTCAAAAACAGGGGAAGGGGGAGCAGTACTTC	CASSSTQKQGKGEQYF
.	TRBV6-6	.	TRBJ1-1	TGTGCCAGCAGTTACTCTATCCGAGGGACTAACACTGAAGCTTTCTTT	CASSYSIRGTNTEAFF
TRBD1	TRBV5-4	.	TRBJ1-2	TGTGCCAGCAGCCCCGGGGGACAGGGACTCAGCGGCTACACCTTC	CASSPGGQGLSGYTF
.	TRBV19	once	TRBJ2-1	TGTGCCAGTAACGAGGGACAAAGTTTTTACAATGAGCAGTTCTTC	CASNEGQSFYNEQFF
TRBD1	TRBV13	few	TRBJ2-1	TGTGCCAGCAGCTTCGTAGGGTTAGGGGGCGTCCGGGATGAGCAGTTCTTC	CASSFVGLGGVRDEQFF
TRBD1	TRBV28	.	TRBJ2-5	TGTGCCAGCAGTCCCAAGACAGGGAACCAAGAGACCCAGTACTTC	CASSPKTGNQETQYF
TRBD1	TRBV30	.	TRBJ1-3	TGTGCCTTATCAGGGACAGGTGGAAACACCATATATTTT	CALSGTGGNTIYF
.	TRBV6-5	.	TRBJ1-1	TGTGCCAGCAGTTACTTTCCAGGGTGGGGCACTGAAGCTTTCTTT	CASSYFPGWGTEAFF
TRBD2	TRBV7-7	.	TRBJ2-2	TGTGCTAGCAGCTTAGAGGCTAGCGGGGGGAACACCGGGGAGCTGTTTTTT	CASSLEASGGNTGELFF
TRBD1	TRBV5-1	.	TRBJ2-3	TGCGCCAGCAGCTTGGCCACAGGGGGCACAGATACGCAGTATTTT	CASSLATGGTDTQYF
.	TRBV7-9	once	TRBJ2-5	TGTGCCAGCACCCGATGGCGGAACCAAGAGACCCAGTACTTC	CASTRWRNQETQYF
.	TRBV30	once	TRBJ1-2	TGTGCCTGGAGTGTGGTCTACGGCCTGACAGGCGAGAACTATGGCTACACCTTC	CAWSVVYGLTGENYGYTF
TRBD2	TRBV18	.	TRBJ2-7	TGTGCCAGCTCACCCCCCGGGACTAGCGGGAGGAGTAAGGAGCAGTACTTC	CASSPPGTSGRSKEQYF